One sample yielded the 7 T cell receptor beta chains listed below, sequenced in a study of blood T cell repertoires in COVID-19. Method: immunoSEQ multiplex PCR; TCRdb's copy keeps in-frame clones and lacks some. The sample has about 100,000 clones, about 86% seen once; the top ten hold less than 2%. Sequencing was performed on peripheral blood. These receptors originate from a man older than 75 with acute or convalescent COVID-19.

This sequence joins TRBV2 and TRBJ1-4; D gene uncertain. V lost 0 bases and J 5 bases, leaving 4 bases between the germline ends. The V gene's germline CDR1 is SNHLY and CDR2 FYNNEI. There are 13 residues in the CDR3. CDR3: CASSEALNEKLFF. The CDR3 DNA sequence: TGTGCCAGCAGTGAAGCCTTAAATGAAAAACTGTTTTTT.

This clone was counted only a few times. The genes are TRBV29-1 and TRBJ2-5, with 9 bases matching TRBD1. CDR3 length equals 15 residues. V gave up 4 bases and J gave up 5 bases; unmatched junction bases: 11. Germline assignment: CDR1 SQVTM and CDR2 ANQGSEA. In DNA, the CDR3 is TGCAGCGTTGGACCCAAGGGACAGGGTGGGGAGACCCAGTACTTC. Protein: CSVGPKGQGGETQYF. Full variable domain (remainder filled in from reference TRBV29-1 and TRBJ2-5): SAVISQKPSRDICQRGTSLTIQCQVDSQVTMMFWYRQQPGQSLTLIATANQGSEATYESGFVIDKFPISRPNLTFSTLTVSNMSPEDSSIYLCSVGPKGQGGETQYFGPGTRLLVL.

This clone was seen many times. This chain uses TRBV7-9 with TRBJ2-3; D not certain. V was clipped by 3 bases and J by 6 bases, with 10 bases between them. This CDR3 is built from 13 residues. The germline CDR1 and CDR2 sequences are SEHNR and FQNEAQ (reference sequence). CDR3 sequence reads: CASSFVWADTQYF. In DNA, the CDR3 is TGTGCCAGCAGCTTCGTTTGGGCCGATACGCAGTATTTT.

The CDR3 nucleotides read TGTGCCAGCAGTGAAGGGCGGCGGGGGGAGACCCAGTACTTC. It encodes CASSEGRRGETQYF. The genes are TRBV6-1 and TRBJ2-5; 7 nucleotides line up with TRBD2. Germline lookup yields CDR1 MNHNS and CDR2 SASEGT. V trimming: 1 base; J trimming: 5 bases; junction bases outside the gene matches: 4. The CDR3 has 14 residues.

This clone has just one count. The chain uses TRBV29-1 and TRBJ2-3; TRBD1 aligns across 10 bases. The CDR3 runs to 14 residues. CDR1 is SQVTM, CDR2 ANQGSEA, per germline. With V trimmed by 6 bases and J by 3 bases, 6 bases remained unmatched. The CDR3 nucleotides are TGCAGCGTGAACCGGGACAGGGGAACAGATACGCAGTATTTT. Protein sequence: CSVNRDRGTDTQYF.

J is TRBJ2-3 and V is TRBV27; TRBD1 is a possible D gene (5 bases). Trimming took off 2 bases at V and 4 bases at J, with 13 bases between the two ends. CDR3 size: 15 residues. The V gene's germline CDR1 is MNHEY and CDR2 SMNVEV (reference sequence). DNA for the CDR3: TGTGCCAGCAGTTTAGATTTTCAGGGTGCAGATACGCAGTATTTT. The encoded protein is CASSLDFQGADTQYF.

This clone was seen just once. The rearrangement joins TRBV24-1 to TRBJ2-7, with D possibly matching TRBD1 (6 bases). Germline values: CDR1 KGHDR, CDR2 SFDVKD. V was shortened by 3 bases and J by 6 bases, with 11 bases between the two germline ends. The CDR3 is made up of 13 amino acids. The CDR3 sequence: CATSDPLTGEQYF. Written as DNA, the CDR3 is TGTGCCACCAGTGATCCGTTGACAGGCGAGCAGTACTTC.